The T cell receptor beta chain under discussion was sequenced for a study of blood T cell repertoires in COVID-19. The wider study: Material from acute and convalescent COVID-19 was sourced from the United States, Italy and Spain.

The assay was immunoSEQ multiplex PCR, and TCRdb's table has in-frame clones only and misses some. The sample carries about 120,000 clones, 90% recorded once. There are 13 residues in the CDR3. CDR1 is MNHEY, CDR2 SVGAGI, per germline. Trimming stripped 6 bases from V and 0 bases from J, with 8 bases between. The sample comprised peripheral blood. The chain employs TRBV6-5 and TRBJ1-2; maybe TRBD1 (6 bases). The TCR originated in a woman aged 55-75 years with COVID-19, enrolled during active disease. The CDR3 nucleotides are TGTGCCAGCAGACAGGGTTCTAACTATGGCTACACCTTC. Amino acids: CASRQGSNYGYTF.